This is a list of T cell receptor beta chains from one sample in a study of PD-L1 blockade in urothelial cancer. Clones were sequenced by immunoSEQ multiplex PCR, and TCRdb holds only the in-frame ones, with some missing. This sample carries tens of thousands of clones, 75% to 90% of them seen once, and the ten largest clones take under 6%. The sample was PBMCs, taken around atezolizumab (anti-PD-L1) treatment. All receptors derive from a man aged 65-85 years with urothelial cancer. The CDR3 runs from the conserved cysteine through the conserved F or W. A D gene is named only where the DNA matches it firmly. Clone size is not always given. Where it is, it says once, few, many or a class for expanded clones.

once	TRBJ2-7	TRBD1	TRBV27	CASSQRQGAGYEQYF	TGTGCCAGCAGTCAGAGACAGGGGGCGGGCTACGAGCAGTACTTC
-	TRBJ2-2	-	TRBV18	CASSPPTGTGELFF	TGTGCCAGCTCACCACCGACAGGAACCGGGGAGCTGTTTTTT
-	TRBJ2-7	-	TRBV5-4	CASSLAGGPSRYEQYF	TGTGCCAGCAGCTTGGCCGGCGGTCCTTCACGGTACGAGCAGTACTTC
-	TRBJ2-3	-	TRBV30	CASNAAGTQYF	TGTGCCTCTAACGCAGCGGGTACGCAGTATTTT
-	TRBJ1-4	-	TRBV7-9	CASSLAEVTNEKLFF	TGTGCCAGCAGCTTAGCGGAGGTCACTAATGAAAAACTGTTTTTT
-	TRBJ2-1	-	TRBV19	CASTPTGFSYNEQFF	TGTGCCAGTACCCCAACAGGGTTCTCCTACAATGAGCAGTTCTTC
-	TRBJ2-2	-	TRBV5-1	CASSLGQNPRELFF	TGCGCCAGCAGCTTGGGACAGAATCCCCGGGAGCTGTTTTTT
-	TRBJ1-1	TRBD1	TRBV28	CASRQGWLTEAFF	TGTGCCAGCAGACAGGGGTGGTTGACTGAAGCTTTCTTT
-	TRBJ2-7	-	TRBV5-1	CASSSRVRGTYVYEQYF	TGCGCCAGCAGCTCCCGGGTTCGAGGGACATACGTTTACGAGCAGTACTTC
-	TRBJ2-3	-	TRBV9	CASSGGADTQYF	TGTGCCAGCAGCGGGGGCGCAGATACGCAGTATTTT
-	TRBJ2-1	-	TRBV5-1	CASSLVEQLLNNEQFF	TGCGCCAGCAGCTTGGTGGAGCAACTCCTAAACAATGAGCAGTTCTTC
few	TRBJ2-7	TRBD1	TRBV6-5	CASSPQGAVEQYF	TGTGCCAGCAGTCCCCAGGGGGCCGTAGAGCAGTACTTC
-	TRBJ2-5	-	TRBV5-1	CASSLGGVQETQYF	TGCGCCAGCAGCTTGGGGGGGGTACAAGAGACCCAGTACTTC
-	TRBJ1-1	-	TRBV10-3	CAISEEGGSLNTEAFF	TGTGCCATCAGTGAGGAAGGCGGAAGCCTGAACACTGAAGCTTTCTTT
-	TRBJ1-5	-	TRBV19	CASSSIGQGNQPQHF	TGTGCCAGTAGTAGTATAGGGCAGGGGAATCAGCCCCAGCATTTT
-	TRBJ2-5	-	TRBV10-3	CAISESNRDQYF	TGTGCCATCAGTGAGTCGAACAGGGACCAGTACTTC
-	TRBJ2-3	-	TRBV7-6	CASSLGQSTDTQYF	TGTGCCAGCAGCTTAGGACAGAGCACAGATACGCAGTATTTT
-	TRBJ1-3	-	TRBV28	CASSPTVSGNTIYF	TGTGCCAGCAGTCCAACAGTCTCTGGAAACACCATATATTTT
-	TRBJ2-7	TRBD1	TRBV7-8	CASSLARTGWAEQYF	TGTGCCAGCAGCTTAGCGAGGACAGGGTGGGCCGAGCAGTACTTC
-	TRBJ1-5	-	TRBV28	CASSLSGVMWQPQHF	TGTGCCAGCAGTTTATCGGGGGTAATGTGGCAGCCCCAGCATTTT
few	TRBJ1-5	-	TRBV6-1	CASSEEVQGNSNQPQHF	TGTGCCAGCAGTGAAGAAGTCCAGGGAAATAGCAATCAGCCCCAGCATTTT
-	TRBJ1-2	TRBD1	TRBV9	CASSATGKPYGYTF	TGTGCCAGCAGCGCGACAGGGAAGCCTTATGGCTACACCTTC
-	TRBJ2-1	-	TRBV9	CASSRTREYNEQFF	TGTGCCAGCAGTCGAACACGGGAGTATAATGAGCAGTTCTTC
-	TRBJ1-1	TRBD1	TRBV9	CASSPETGAAFF	TGTGCCAGCAGCCCAGAGACAGGGGCAGCTTTCTTT
-	TRBJ2-4	-	TRBV5-1	CASSLSSEAKNIQYF	TGCGCCAGCAGCTTGTCTAGCGAAGCCAAAAACATTCAGTACTTC
once	TRBJ2-2	TRBD2	TRBV2	CASRVTSGRLTGELFF	TGTGCCAGCAGAGTTACTAGCGGGAGACTCACCGGGGAGCTGTTTTTT
-	TRBJ2-7	TRBD2	TRBV28	CASRAGTSGYEQYF	TGTGCCAGCAGGGCCGGGACTAGCGGATACGAGCAGTACTTC
-	TRBJ1-4	-	TRBV10-2	CASSEGGEKLFF	TGCGCCAGCAGTGAGGGAGGTGAAAAACTGTTTTTT
-	TRBJ1-2	TRBD1	TRBV6-1	CASSVVQGGSYGYTF	TGTGCCAGCAGTGTGGTACAGGGGGGTTCCTATGGCTACACCTTC
-	TRBJ2-3	TRBD1	TRBV5-1	CASSLRIMSRTGPQDTQYF	TGCGCCAGCAGCTTAAGGATTATGTCGCGGACAGGGCCTCAGGATACGCAGTATTTT
-	TRBJ1-2	-	TRBV29-1	CSVGEQGNYGYTF	TGCAGCGTTGGGGAACAGGGTAACTATGGCTACACCTTC
-	TRBJ2-2	TRBD2	TRBV19	CASSPRLAGGTGELFF	TGTGCCAGTAGTCCCAGACTAGCGGGAGGGACCGGGGAGCTGTTTTTT
once	TRBJ2-3	TRBD2	TRBV7-9	CASSYGGSSGTDTQYF	TGTGCCAGCAGCTACGGCGGGAGCTCTGGCACAGATACGCAGTATTTT
-	TRBJ2-7	TRBD1	TRBV5-1	CASSFRDSTYEQYF	TGCGCCAGCAGCTTCCGGGACAGCACCTACGAGCAGTACTTC
-	TRBJ2-1	-	TRBV11-2	CASSLGQDYEQFF	TGTGCCAGCAGCTTAGGCCAGGACTATGAGCAGTTCTTC
-	TRBJ2-2	-	TRBV21-1	CASSKFGLLGCTGELFF	TGTGCCAGCAGCAAATTTGGGCTCTTAGGTTGTACCGGGGAGCTGTTTTTT
-	TRBJ1-3	-	TRBV18	CASSPGQISGNTIYF	TGTGCCAGCTCTCCCGGACAGATCTCTGGAAACACCATATATTTT
-	TRBJ2-3	TRBD2	TRBV7-3	CASRKSGASTDTQYF	TGTGCCAGCAGGAAGAGCGGGGCCAGCACAGATACGCAGTATTTT
-	TRBJ2-1	TRBD1	TRBV5-1	CASSLVAGTGGNEQFF	TGCGCCAGCAGCTTGGTGGCGGGGACAGGGGGCAATGAGCAGTTCTTC
-	TRBJ1-5	TRBD1	TRBV18	CASSLTKTGDSNQPQHF	TGTGCCAGCTCATTGACTAAGACAGGGGATAGCAATCAGCCCCAGCATTTT
-	TRBJ1-1	TRBD1	TRBV15	CATSRDRGQGRTEAFF	TGTGCCACCAGCAGAGATCGAGGACAGGGGCGCACTGAAGCTTTCTTT
-	TRBJ1-2	TRBD1	TRBV13	CASSLEAGGSGYTF	TGTGCCAGCAGCTTGGAGGCAGGGGGTAGTGGCTACACCTTC
once	TRBJ2-7	-	TRBV5-5	CASSLTGLGEQYF	TGTGCCAGCAGCTTGACAGGGTTGGGGGAGCAGTACTTC
-	TRBJ1-5	-	TRBV4-1	CASSLQDGQPQHF	TGCGCCAGCAGCCTCCAGGATGGACAGCCCCAGCATTTT
-	TRBJ2-7	TRBD2	TRBV6-5	CASTRLAGDYEQYF	TGTGCCAGCACTCGACTAGCGGGGGACTACGAGCAGTACTTC
-	TRBJ2-7	TRBD1	TRBV5-1	CASSPGQGGYEQYF	TGCGCCAGCAGCCCCGGACAGGGCGGGTACGAGCAGTACTTC